This T cell receptor (beta chain) was sequenced in a study of lymphopenia after photon versus proton radiotherapy. Findings of the study overall: Post-nadir diversity loss with photons came from oligoclonal expansion, particularly CD8+ Temra cells. Authors raise, but do not show, better survival with proton therapy. A bigger post-nadir fall in TCR diversity correlated inversely with survival time in deceased patients.

Here immunoSEQ multiplex PCR was the method, and the copy in TCRdb shows in-frame clones only, minus some. The sample lists 150,000 or so clones, 88% seen once, with roughly 4.7% in the top ten. This clone was recorded only once. Its antigen is not known. V was pared by 6 bases and J by 3 bases, with 0 bases of the junction left unmatched. The germline V gene encodes CDR1 WSHSY and CDR2 SAAADI. This CDR3 has 12 amino acids. The sample consisted of peripheral blood, taken from a patient treated with photon-based radiotherapy. The sequence was collected from a man between 45 and 60 years old with gastric cancer. The chain is built from TRBV10-2 and TRBJ1-1; the match to TRBD1 covers 8 bases. The CDR3 loop is CASRTGDTEAFF. In nucleotides, the CDR3 is TGCGCCAGCAGGACAGGGGACACTGAAGCTTTCTTT.